The 8 T cell receptor beta chains below all came from one sample that was sequenced in a study of response to subunit inactivated influenza vaccine. TCRdb redid the calling of the RT-PCR reads with MiXCR, one entry per CDR3 protein. The profile shows about 580,000 distinct CDR3 sequences, approximately 14% of them singletons. This material consisted of PBMCs from blood, taken 11 to 12 days after vaccination. These receptors were taken from a man between 45 and 60 years old who received an inactivated influenza vaccine.

Many counts were recorded for this clonotype. The gene calls are TRBV29-1 and TRBJ2-3; no reliable D call. The CDR3 spans 12 residues. The germline V and J ends were trimmed by 3 bases and 1 base, with 5 bases remaining between them. Germline V gene data show CDR1 as SQVTM and CDR2 as ANQGSEA. The CDR3: CSVDTGTDTQYF. CDR3 sequence (DNA): TGCAGCGTTGACACAGGCACAGATACGCAGTATTTT.

The V gene is TRBV12-3 or TRBV12-4, the J gene TRBJ2-7; perhaps D is TRBD1 or TRBD2 (5 bases each). Deletions cut 6 bases from V and 0 bases from J, with 18 bases between. There are 16 residues in the CDR3. In DNA form, the CDR3 reads TGTGCCAGCAGCCCAGGCCCCGGGACCGGCTCCTACGAGCAGTACTTC. Its translation: CASSPGPGTGSYEQYF.

This clonotype occurred a few times. The V gene is TRBV27, the J gene TRBJ2-3; TRBD1 matches 9 bases. V was clipped by 4 bases and J by 9 bases; unmatched bases: 2. Germline V gene data show CDR1 as MNHEY and CDR2 as SMNVEV (reference sequence). CDR3 length: 12 amino acids. CDR3 nucleotides: TGTGCCAGCAGTTCGGGACAGGGAACGCAGTATTTT. Protein product: CASSSGQGTQYF.

There are a few counts of this clonotype. The CDR3 nucleotides are TGCGCCAGCAGCTTGGTGTTAGCTGCTGGATACGAGCAGTACTTC. Translated: CASSLVLAAGYEQYF. The chain couples TRBV5-1 to TRBJ2-7; no reliable D call. The CDR3 covers 15 residues. Germline CDR1 and CDR2: SGHRS and YFSETQ. V was cut by 0 bases and J by 4 bases, with 14 bases left in between.

The chain is built from TRBV4-2 and TRBJ2-6; D remains ambiguous. The V gene lost 0 bases and the J gene lost 3 bases, with 9 bases spanning the gap. The CDR3 loop spans 16 amino acids. Germline loops: CDR1 LGHNA, CDR2 YNFKEQ. The CDR3 DNA reads as TGTGCCAGCAGCCAAGACAGGTTAGGTGGGGCCAACGTCCTGACTTTC. It codes for CASSQDRLGGANVLTF.

This clonotype was found a few times. The chain employs TRBV4-1 and TRBJ1-6, with D perhaps TRBD1 (6 bases). Germline values: CDR1 MGHRA, CDR2 YSYEKL. This CDR3 spans 21 amino acids. V lost 1 base, J lost 0 bases, and 22 bases lay in between. CDR3 DNA: TGCGCCAGCAGCCAAGGGAGGGGGAGCCAACTACCAACCTCCTATAATTCACCCCTCCACTTT. Translated: CASSQGRGSQLPTSYNSPLHF.

This clonotype was observed a few times. The chain couples TRBV5-1 to TRBJ2-3; tentatively, D is TRBD1 (6 bases). The CDR3 has 15 amino acids. CDR1 is SGHRS and CDR2 is YFSETQ in the germline V gene. V was shortened by 4 bases and J by 3 bases, with 15 bases between the two germline ends. The CDR3 loop reads CASSGSGTTTDTQYF. CDR3 nucleotide sequence: TGCGCCAGCAGCGGGTCCGGGACAACAACAGATACGCAGTATTTT.

The rearrangement uses TRBV30 and TRBJ2-1; weak D call: TRBD1 (6 bases). Per germline, CDR1 GTSNPN and CDR2 SVGIG (reference sequence). The CDR3 totals 12 residues. Trimming left V 2 bases short and J 8 bases short, with 10 bases between. This chain's CDR3 is CAWSTGSHEQFF. The CDR3 DNA reads TGTGCCTGGAGTACAGGGAGTCATGAGCAGTTCTTC.